Shown below are 25 T cell receptor beta chains from a single sample sequenced in a study of early T cells in non-severe SARS-CoV-2 infection. Each CDR3 protein is one row after TCRdb ran MiXCR on the 5' RACE reads. This table has 90,000 to 120,000 distinct CDR3 sequences, around 10% appearing once. Material for sequencing was whole blood. The receptors stem from an adult who was a healthcare worker with PCR-confirmed SARS-CoV-2 infection or an uninfected control (not recorded which).

This clonotype was seen ten or more times. The chain employs TRBV7-8 and TRBJ1-2, with 7 nucleotides matching TRBD1. The CDR3 extends over 15 amino acids. Losses at the gene ends were 5 bases for V and 7 bases for J; bases not matched to a gene: 13. Germline assignment: CDR1 SGHVS and CDR2 FQNEAQ. The chain's CDR3 is CASSGQTGELAGYTF. DNA for the CDR3: TGTGCCAGCAGCGGCCAAACAGGGGAGCTGGCTGGCTACACCTTC.

This chain links TRBV30 with TRBJ1-1; D remains unclear. V dropped 8 bases and J dropped 11 bases, with 24 bases sitting between them. The length of the CDR3 is 13 residues. The V gene's germline CDR1 is GTSNPN and CDR2 SVGIG (reference sequence). CDR3 in DNA: TGTGCCGACAAACAGTGTCGGGGTAAGAGGGCTTTCTTT. Residues: CADKQCRGKRAFF.

The table lists this clonotype with a few counts. V usage is TRBV7-9 and J usage is TRBJ1-2; D gene unclear. Germline V gene data show CDR1 as SEHNR and CDR2 as FQNEAQ (reference sequence). The CDR3 extends over 12 amino acids. V lost 6 bases to trimming and J lost 6 bases, with 11 bases between them. CDR3 protein: CASRLGSDGYTF. The CDR3 bases are TGTGCCAGCAGGTTGGGTAGCGATGGCTACACCTTC.

This clonotype has just a few counts. This chain links TRBV20-1 with TRBJ2-7, with TRBD1 as a possible D gene (6 bases). CDR1 is DFQATT and CDR2 is SNEGSKA in the germline V gene (reference sequence). This CDR3 region has 13 residues. V was cut by 6 bases and J by 0 bases, with 12 bases left in between. CDR3 residues: CSAGDTLSYEQYF. The DNA for the CDR3 is TGCAGTGCCGGGGACACCCTCTCCTACGAGCAGTACTTC.

The V gene is TRBV20-1, the J gene TRBJ2-7; weak D call: TRBD2 (6 bases). CDR1 is DFQATT and CDR2 is SNEGSKA in the germline V gene (reference sequence). The CDR3 covers 14 residues. The ends were cut back, 0 bases at V and 2 bases at J, with 11 bases in the middle. The CDR3 is CSAREGGAPYEQYF. Here the CDR3 DNA reads TGCAGTGCTAGAGAGGGCGGGGCTCCCTACGAGCAGTACTTC.

V is TRBV6-6 and J is TRBJ1-6; D possibly corresponds to TRBD1 (6 bases). The CDR3 totals 16 residues. With 9 bases removed from V and 7 bases from J, the gap between germline ends came to 22 bases. CDR1 and CDR2 (germline): MNHNY, SVGAGI (reference sequence). CDR3 in DNA: TGTGCCAGTCTAAGGGGGAGTGGCCGAGGAAATTCACCCCTCCACTTT. This codes for CASLRGSGRGNSPLHF.

This clonotype was detected many times. The CDR3 sequence: CASSERGSADTQYF. CDR3 nucleotides: TGTGCCAGCAGTGAGAGGGGTTCTGCAGATACGCAGTATTTT. This chain uses TRBV6-4 with TRBJ2-3, with D perhaps assigned TRBD1 or TRBD2 (5 bases each). The CDR3 extends over 14 amino acids. Trimming shortened V by 3 bases and J by 4 bases, and 11 bases separated the two germline ends. CDR1 and CDR2 from the germline V gene are MRHNA and SNTAGT.

The chain couples TRBV27 to TRBJ2-7, with 8 bases aligning to TRBD1. V shed 1 base and J 3 bases; nucleotides not matched to a gene: 2. This CDR3 is 14 amino acids long. Looked up from germline, CDR1 is MNHEY and CDR2 is SMNVEV (reference sequence). CDR3 DNA sequence: TGTGCCAGCAGTTTATACGGACAGGGCTACGAGCAGTACTTC. Its protein is CASSLYGQGYEQYF.

This chain uses TRBV7-9 with TRBJ1-4, with 9 nucleotides matching TRBD1. There are 19 residues in the CDR3. The ends lost 5 bases at V and 0 bases at J; junction bases unmatched: 13. The germline V gene has CDR1 SEHNR and CDR2 FQNEAQ (reference sequence). Here the CDR3 reads CASSPIHGTGTATNEKLFF. For the CDR3, the DNA is TGTGCCAGCAGCCCCATTCACGGGACAGGGACTGCAACTAATGAAAAACTGTTTTTT.

This clonotype was counted ten times or more. V is TRBV20-1 and J is TRBJ2-3; no definite D call. Germline V gene lookup returns CDR1 DFQATT and CDR2 SNEGSKA (reference sequence). The CDR3 runs to 11 residues. V was cut by 5 bases and J by 9 bases, with 12 bases left in between. CDR3: CSALRRLTQYF. DNA of the CDR3: TGCAGTGCTTTGAGGCGTCTGACGCAGTATTTT.

This clonotype showed up many times. The gene calls are TRBV5-1 and TRBJ2-2; no definite D call. The germline CDR1 and CDR2 sequences are SGHRS and YFSETQ. Trimming removed 4 bases from V and 2 bases from J, with 12 bases in between. The CDR3 totals 15 residues. The CDR3 bases are TGCGCCAGCAGCGGTGGATCCCCAAACACCGGGGAGCTGTTTTTT. This encodes CASSGGSPNTGELFF.

The chain combines TRBV28 with TRBJ1-2; possibly TRBD1 for D (6 bases). In germline, CDR1 is MDHEN, CDR2 SYDVKM. CDR3 length equals 13 residues. V was clipped by 8 bases and J by 2 bases, with 12 bases between them. In DNA form, the CDR3 reads TGTGCCAGCGGTTACAGGGTGAACTATGGCTACACCTTC. Protein sequence: CASGYRVNYGYTF.

This clonotype has only a few counts. The chain carries TRBV15 and TRBJ2-7; 9 positions agree with TRBD2. The V gene end was trimmed by 3 bases and the J gene end by 2 bases; junction bases not matched to a gene: 5. The CDR3 extends over 15 amino acids. Germline loops: CDR1 LNHNV, CDR2 YYDKDF (reference sequence). The CDR3 spells CATSSISGRTYEQYF. Here the CDR3 DNA reads TGTGCCACCAGCAGTATTAGCGGGAGAACCTACGAGCAGTACTTC.

The table lists this clonotype with a few counts. The V gene is TRBV4-1, the J gene TRBJ2-7; D is perhaps TRBD1 (5 bases). V gave up 3 bases and J gave up 4 bases, with 13 bases separating them. CDR1 is MGHRA, CDR2 YSYEKL, per germline. This CDR3 comprises 14 residues. The CDR3 here is CASSHAQGSYEQYF. DNA for the CDR3: TGCGCCAGCAGCCACGCTCAGGGATCGTACGAGCAGTACTTC.

This clonotype was found a few times. This sequence joins TRBV6-2 or TRBV6-3 and TRBJ2-7, with D possibly TRBD2 on 5 matching bases. CDR3 size: 15 residues. V was trimmed by 7 bases and J by 4 bases, leaving 20 bases between them. The germline CDR1 and CDR2 sequences are MNHEY and SVGEGT. CDR3 loop: CASKEATFAGYEQYF. CDR3 nucleotide sequence: TGTGCCAGCAAGGAGGCTACATTCGCGGGTTACGAGCAGTACTTC.

The sample holds a few counts of this clonotype. The chain uses TRBV27 and TRBJ2-3; a weak D match, TRBD1 (6 bases). The CDR3 consists of 14 residues. Trimming removed 6 bases at V and 3 bases at J, with 13 bases between. In germline, CDR1 is MNHEY, CDR2 SMNVEV (reference sequence). The CDR3 protein is CASRDRPLTDTQYF. The DNA of the CDR3 is TGTGCCAGCAGGGACAGACCCTTGACAGATACGCAGTATTTT.

This clonotype has a count of ten or more. The chain couples TRBV12-3 or TRBV12-4 to TRBJ2-3; TRBD2 aligns across 9 bases. J was trimmed by 6 bases and V by 3 bases; bases with no gene match: 7. CDR3 length: 15 amino acids. CDR3 sequence: CASSFSSGRSDTQYF. The CDR3, as DNA: TGTGCCAGCAGTTTCTCAAGCGGGAGGTCCGATACGCAGTATTTT.

This sequence joins TRBV28 and TRBJ2-1, with 10 bases that match TRBD1. V lost 5 bases and J lost 6; bases outside the gene matches: 7. In germline, CDR1 is MDHEN, CDR2 SYDVKM. This CDR3 contains 15 residues. Here the CDR3 DNA reads TGTGCCAGCAGTCCCGCCGGGACAGGGGCCAATGAGCAGTTCTTC. It yields the protein CASSPAGTGANEQFF.

This clonotype was detected only a few times. The chain carries TRBV7-2 and TRBJ1-1; perhaps TRBD1 as D (6 bases). V was pared by 1 base and J by 4 bases, with 13 bases between. This CDR3 is built from 15 residues. Germline values: CDR1 SGHTA, CDR2 FQGNSA. The DNA for the CDR3 is TGTGCCAGCAGCTTAGTGGTCAGGGGAGGCACTGAAGCTTTCTTT. Translating it yields CASSLVVRGGTEAFF.

In this sample, this clonotype turned up many times. The rearrangement joins TRBV7-9 to TRBJ2-3, with TRBD2 matching over 14 bases. Germline V gene lookup returns CDR1 SEHNR and CDR2 FQNEAQ (reference sequence). Trimming removed 4 bases from V and 3 bases from J; junction bases left unmatched: 0. The CDR3 extends over 15 amino acids. Here the CDR3 reads CASSWTSGRTDTQYF. As DNA, the CDR3 is TGTGCCAGCAGCTGGACTAGCGGGAGGACAGATACGCAGTATTTT.

This clonotype was counted many times. The chain couples TRBV27 to TRBJ2-1, with D unclear. V lost 7 bases, J lost 0 bases, and 10 bases lay in between. Germline V gene lookup returns CDR1 MNHEY and CDR2 SMNVEV (reference sequence). The CDR3 is 14 residues long. The DNA of the CDR3 is TGTGCCAGCAAGCCGCCTAGCTCCTACAATGAGCAGTTCTTC. Translation gives CASKPPSSYNEQFF.

Only a few counts were recorded for this clonotype. This rearrangement joins TRBV29-1 to TRBJ2-3, with D perhaps matching TRBD1 or TRBD2 (5 bases each). The CDR3 covers 13 residues. V gave up 3 bases and J gave up 0 bases, with 7 bases separating them. Germline CDR1 reads SQVTM; CDR2 reads ANQGSEA. The CDR3 sequence: CSVEGTSTDTQYF. The CDR3 DNA is TGCAGCGTTGAGGGGACGAGCACAGATACGCAGTATTTT.

J is TRBJ2-2 and V is TRBV5-1, with 11 positions matching TRBD2. The CDR3 covers 16 residues. V lost 3 bases, J lost 1 base, and 2 bases stayed unmatched. Looked up from germline, CDR1 is SGHRS and CDR2 is YFSETQ. Here the CDR3 reads CASSSLAGVNTGELFF. As DNA, the CDR3 is TGCGCCAGCAGCTCACTAGCGGGAGTGAACACCGGGGAGCTGTTTTTT. The complete variable domain, with remaining parts taken from reference TRBV5-1 and TRBJ2-2, reads KAGVTQTPRYLIKTRGQQVTLSCSPISGHRSVSWYQQTPGQGLQFLFEYFSETQRNKGNFPGRFSGRQFSNSRSEMNVSTLELGDSALYLCASSSLAGVNTGELFFGEGSRLTVL.

There are many counts of this clonotype. This sequence joins TRBV7-9 and TRBJ1-1; TRBD1 might be the D (6 bases). Germline V CDR1 and CDR2: SEHNR, FQNEAQ (reference sequence). Trimming took off 3 bases at V and 6 bases at J, with 26 bases between the two ends. The CDR3 has 18 amino acids. CDR3 in amino acids: CASSFYPQATGEDPEAFF. CDR3 sequence (DNA): TGTGCCAGCAGCTTCTACCCCCAGGCGACAGGAGAAGACCCTGAAGCTTTCTTT.

This clonotype was picked up a small number of times. The genes are TRBV5-5 and TRBJ2-7; D may be TRBD1 (6 bases). V was cut by 4 bases and J by 6 bases, with 14 bases left in between. Germline assignment: CDR1 SGHKS and CDR2 YYEKEE (reference sequence). CDR3 size: 13 residues. CDR3: CASSPDRQSEQYF. Written as DNA, the CDR3 is TGTGCCAGCAGCCCCGACAGGCAGAGCGAGCAGTACTTC.